Shown below are 32 T cell receptor beta chains from a single sample sequenced in a study of T cell changes during pregnancy in multiple sclerosis. The assay was immunoSEQ multiplex PCR, and TCRdb's table has in-frame clones only and misses some. The data contain 55,000 to 85,000 clones, approximately 90% of them seen just once; the ten biggest clones take up 1% to 1.5%. The input for sequencing was peripheral blood, taken in the third trimester of pregnancy. These receptors all come from a female donor with multiple sclerosis, enrolled in a pregnancy study.

This clone was seen only once. V is TRBV30 and J is TRBJ1-3; maybe TRBD1 (5 bases). The CDR3 loop spans 14 amino acids. In germline, CDR1 is GTSNPN, CDR2 SVGIG (reference sequence). The ends were cut back, 1 base at V and 8 bases at J, with 15 bases in the middle. CDR3 sequence reads: CAWSAPGGVYTIYF. CDR3 DNA: TGTGCCTGGAGTGCCCCTGGAGGGGTATACACCATATATTTT.

The genes are TRBV5-1 and TRBJ2-5, with 8 bases matching TRBD2. Germline-derived CDR1 and CDR2 are SGHRS and YFSETQ. The CDR3 is 14 amino acids. The V segment lost 4 bases and the J segment 3 bases; nucleotides outside the gene matches: 5. Here the CDR3 DNA reads TGCGCCAGCAGCCTTGCGGGACTAGAAGAGACCCAGTACTTC. Translated, it gives CASSLAGLEETQYF.

The chain combines TRBV7-2 with TRBJ2-3; 11 bases line up with TRBD2. CDR3 length: 15 residues. CDR1 is SGHTA and CDR2 is FQGNSA in the germline V gene. V gave up 1 base and J gave up 6 bases; unmatched junction bases: 3. The CDR3 DNA sequence: TGTGCCAGCAGCTTAGTTAGCGGGAGGGGGGATACGCAGTATTTT. Residues: CASSLVSGRGDTQYF.

This chain uses TRBV18 with TRBJ1-4; no firm D call. The CDR3 has 16 amino acids. Germline CDR1 reads KGHSH; CDR2 reads LQKENI. V was clipped by 2 bases and J by 3 bases, with 13 bases between them. This CDR3 is CASSPFDFGANEKLFF. The CDR3 nucleotides are TGTGCCAGCTCACCATTCGATTTCGGAGCTAATGAAAAACTGTTTTTT.

The V and J genes are TRBV30 and TRBJ2-6, with D possibly being TRBD1 (5 bases). Germline assignment: CDR1 GTSNPN and CDR2 SVGIG (reference sequence). The V end lost 3 bases, the J end lost 12 bases, and 18 bases lay between the germline ends. This CDR3 comprises 14 residues. The CDR3 nucleotides read TGTGCCTGGAGCGAAAATAGGGGCCGTCGCGTCCTGACTTTC. This encodes CAWSENRGRRVLTF.

CDR3: CAWTSGYSYEQYF. The CDR3 DNA sequence: TGTGCCTGGACTAGCGGTTACTCCTACGAGCAGTACTTC. The V gene is TRBV30, the J gene TRBJ2-7; 7 nucleotides line up with TRBD2. With V trimmed by 4 bases and J by 0 bases, 3 bases remained unmatched. CDR1 and CDR2 (germline): GTSNPN, SVGIG (reference sequence). The CDR3 is 13 amino acids.

The V gene is TRBV29-1, the J gene TRBJ2-4, with TRBD2 matching over 7 bases. The trim removed 5 bases at V and 9 bases at J, leaving 13 bases unmatched. This CDR3 is built from 14 residues. Per germline, CDR1 SQVTM and CDR2 ANQGSEA. The CDR3 bases are TGCAGCGTTCGATTCGGGGGAGGGCTCAGCATTCAGTACTTC. The encoded protein is CSVRFGGGLSIQYF. Together with reference TRBV29-1 and TRBJ2-4, the CDR3 gives the full variable domain: SAVISQKPSRDICQRGTSLTIQCQVDSQVTMMFWYRQQPGQSLTLIATANQGSEATYESGFVIDKFPISRPNLTFSTLTVSNMSPEDSSIYLCSVRFGGGLSIQYFGAGTRLSVL.

This clone is a singleton in its sample. J is TRBJ2-7 and V is TRBV6-5, with D possibly being TRBD2 (6 bases). Trimming left V 6 bases short and J 7 bases short, with 10 bases between. CDR1 is MNHEY and CDR2 is SVGAGI in the germline V gene. The CDR3 spans 11 residues. As DNA, the CDR3 is TGTGCCAGCAGCCCCGGGGGAGAGCAGTACTTC. This gives the protein CASSPGGEQYF.

This clone was counted a single time. The chain is built from TRBV28 and TRBJ2-7; D might be TRBD2 (5 bases). The CDR3 covers 15 residues. Germline V lookup: CDR1 MDHEN, CDR2 SYDVKM. The V and J ends lost 6 bases and 9 bases respectively, with 24 bases between them. The CDR3 loop reads CASSRSSAAGDWQYF. The DNA of the CDR3 is TGTGCCAGCAGCCGCAGTTCGGCTGCGGGTGACTGGCAGTACTTC.

This chain connects TRBV15 to TRBJ2-7; 8 bases map to TRBD1. Per germline, CDR1 LNHNV and CDR2 YYDKDF (reference sequence). The junction had 3 bases not matched to a gene; V was cut back by 3 bases and J by 2 bases. The CDR3 contains 14 residues. The CDR3: CATSRDRVAYEQYF. The CDR3 DNA follows: TGTGCCACCAGCAGGGACAGGGTGGCCTACGAGCAGTACTTC.

The V call is TRBV28, the J call TRBJ2-2; 9 bases map to TRBD1. The CDR3 is 15 residues long. V shed 2 bases, J shed 6 bases, and the junction held 4 bases outside the gene matches. CDR1 and CDR2 from the germline V gene are MDHEN and SYDVKM. The CDR3 DNA sequence: TGTGCCAGCAGTTTAAGGGACAGGGCCGCCGGGGAGCTGTTTTTT. This encodes CASSLRDRAAGELFF.

This clone was observed a single time. V is TRBV2 and J is TRBJ1-1, with a tentative D call TRBD1 (6 bases). Germline V lookup: CDR1 SNHLY, CDR2 FYNNEI. CDR3 size: 14 residues. V was trimmed by 6 bases and J by 1 base, leaving 12 bases between them. DNA for the CDR3: TGTGCCAGCAGAAATAGACAGGAGAACACTGAAGCTTTCTTT. It specifies CASRNRQENTEAFF. The whole variable domain, filled in from reference TRBV2 and TRBJ1-1, reads EPEVTQTPSHQVTQMGQEVILRCVPISNHLYFYWYRQILGQKVEFLVSFYNNEISEKSEIFDDQFSVERPDGSNFTLKIRSTKLEDSAMYFCASRNRQENTEAFFGQGTRLTVV.

The CDR3, as DNA: TGTGCCAGCAGTGAAGTTCCGGGATCCTATACGCAGTATTTT. Residues: CASSEVPGSYTQYF. The rearrangement links TRBV6-4 to TRBJ2-3; D might be TRBD2 (5 bases). This CDR3 has 14 amino acids. V shed 3 bases and J shed 7 bases, with 14 bases lying between them. Germline CDR1 MRHNA, CDR2 SNTAGT.

The V call is TRBV5-1, the J call TRBJ2-2; TRBD2 might be the D (5 bases). Germline V gives CDR1 SGHRS, CDR2 YFSETQ. Trimming cost V 2 bases and J 3 bases, with 17 bases left between them. The CDR3 contains 17 residues. The CDR3 coding sequence is TGCGCCAGCAGCTTTCTGCCCGGGGTCAGCGACACCGGGGAGCTGTTTTTT. Protein product: CASSFLPGVSDTGELFF.

The rearrangement uses TRBV7-2 and TRBJ1-2; TRBD1 aligns across 7 bases. The V gene's germline CDR1 is SGHTA and CDR2 FQGNSA. V shed 7 bases and J 0 bases; nucleotides not matched to a gene: 5. The CDR3 is 14 amino acids. As DNA, the CDR3 is TGTGCCAGCACCTTTGACAGGGCTAACTATGGCTACACCTTC. This sequence encodes CASTFDRANYGYTF.

The J gene is TRBJ2-2, the V gene TRBV5-6, with a weak D call TRBD1 (5 bases). The CDR3 has 16 amino acids. CDR1 and CDR2 from the germline V gene are SGHDT and YYEEEE. V was trimmed by 4 bases and J by 5 bases, leaving 18 bases between them. CDR3 sequence reads: CASSPPARVGTGELFF. Written as DNA, the CDR3 is TGTGCCAGCAGCCCCCCGGCCAGGGTTGGGACCGGGGAGCTGTTTTTT.

The genes are TRBV18 and TRBJ2-2; a weak D match, TRBD2 (6 bases). CDR3 size: 15 residues. The ends were cut back, 4 bases at V and 2 bases at J, with 11 bases in the middle. Germline values: CDR1 KGHSH, CDR2 LQKENI. The CDR3 loop reads CASSRRDLNTGELFF. CDR3 nucleotides: TGTGCCAGCTCACGTAGGGACTTAAACACCGGGGAGCTGTTTTTT.

This chain joins TRBV29-1 and TRBJ2-1, with 8 bases lining up with TRBD2. The germline gives CDR1 SQVTM, CDR2 ANQGSEA. The CDR3 runs 14 residues. Trimming at V came to 1 base and at J to 5 bases, leaving 4 bases not matched to a gene. CDR3 amino acids: CSVEAGTRNNEQFF. Here the CDR3 DNA reads TGCAGCGTTGAAGCCGGGACTAGAAACAATGAGCAGTTCTTC.

V is TRBV9 and J is TRBJ1-6, with D unresolved. The CDR3 consists of 15 residues. The germline V and J ends were trimmed by 2 bases and 6 bases, with 12 bases remaining between them. CDR1 is SGDLS and CDR2 is YYNGEE in the germline V gene. CDR3 coding DNA: TGTGCCAGCAGCGTGGGCAGCTTTCCTAATTCACCCCTCCACTTT. As protein: CASSVGSFPNSPLHF.

Comment on this clone: Within the sample, other DNA sequences also encode this same CDR3. The chain joins TRBV29-1 to TRBJ1-1; D ambiguous. This CDR3 is 11 amino acids long. V gave up 1 base and J gave up 7 bases, with 7 bases separating them. Germline V gene sequence: CDR1 SQVTM, CDR2 ANQGSEA. CDR3 loop: CSVEGGREAFF. The CDR3 coding sequence is TGCAGCGTTGAAGGCGGCCGTGAAGCTTTCTTT. The full variable domain, with the rest looked up from reference TRBV29-1 and TRBJ1-1, is SAVISQKPSRDICQRGTSLTIQCQVDSQVTMMFWYRQQPGQSLTLIATANQGSEATYESGFVIDKFPISRPNLTFSTLTVSNMSPEDSSIYLCSVEGGREAFFGQGTRLTVV.

This rearrangement joins TRBV11-2 to TRBJ2-1; TRBD1 matches 12 bases. Germline assignment: CDR1 SGHAT and CDR2 FQNNGV. With 4 bases clipped from V and 0 bases from J, the junction kept 1 base outside the gene matches. The CDR3 has 16 residues. CDR3 residues: CASSWGQGASYNEQFF. Here the CDR3 DNA reads TGTGCCAGCAGCTGGGGACAGGGGGCCTCCTACAATGAGCAGTTCTTC.

The chain links TRBV5-8 to TRBJ2-1, with D possibly TRBD2 on 5 matching bases. The CDR3 has 12 residues. With 4 bases removed from V and 7 bases from J, the gap between germline ends came to 9 bases. Germline CDR1 SGHTS, CDR2 YDEGEE. The CDR3 nucleotides are TGTGCCAGCAGCCAGCTAGCAAATGAGCAGTTCTTC. Encoded protein: CASSQLANEQFF.

The count of this clone is one. The V call is TRBV11-3, the J call TRBJ2-2; 7 bases align to TRBD2. Germline CDR1 is SGHNT and CDR2 is YENEEA. V lost 1 base and J lost 4; bases outside the gene matches: 3. The CDR3 runs to 15 residues. CDR3 bases: TGTGCCAGCAGCTTAGTTTGGGAGGGCACCGGGGAGCTGTTTTTT. Amino acids: CASSLVWEGTGELFF.

The CDR3 reads CASSQEGPLNEKLFF. In nucleotides, the CDR3 is TGTGCCAGCTCACAAGAGGGTCCACTTAATGAAAAACTGTTTTTT. This sequence joins TRBV18 and TRBJ1-4; D is unclear. There are 15 residues in the CDR3. Looked up from germline, CDR1 is KGHSH and CDR2 is LQKENI. The ends were cut back, 4 bases at V and 4 bases at J, with 13 bases in the middle.

The rearrangement joins TRBV9 to TRBJ2-5; TRBD1 agrees at 12 bases. After removal of 4 bases from V and 5 bases from J, the junction contained 9 bases not matched to a gene. This CDR3 is 16 amino acids long. Germline CDR1 is SGDLS and CDR2 is YYNGEE. The CDR3 is CASSRDGTGGGETQYF. CDR3 sequence (DNA): TGTGCCAGCAGCAGAGACGGGACAGGGGGCGGGGAGACCCAGTACTTC.

CDR3 nucleotides: TGTGCCAGCAGCGTAGGAAGGCGGGCCGGTTACAATGAGCAGTTCTTC. Translating it yields CASSVGRRAGYNEQFF. The V call is TRBV9, the J call TRBJ2-1, with D possibly TRBD2 on 5 matching bases. The germline CDR1 and CDR2 sequences are SGDLS and YYNGEE. V was clipped by 0 bases and J by 4 bases, with 14 bases between them. CDR3 length: 16 residues.

This rearrangement joins TRBV4-1 to TRBJ1-5; D might be TRBD1 (6 bases). V lost 3 bases, J lost 4 bases, and 10 bases lay in between. This CDR3 has 14 residues. Germline loops: CDR1 MGHRA, CDR2 YSYEKL. The CDR3 loop is CASSHPQGNQPQHF. CDR3 in DNA: TGCGCCAGCAGCCACCCACAGGGAAATCAGCCCCAGCATTTT.

The chain is built from TRBV28 and TRBJ1-5; D gene uncertain. Between the trimmed V and J ends, which lost 4 bases and 0 bases, there was a span of 19 bases. There are 18 residues in the CDR3. Germline CDR1 reads MDHEN; CDR2 reads SYDVKM. The CDR3 DNA reads as TGTGCCAGCAGTTCCCGGGGAGGGATGAAATTTAGCAATCAGCCCCAGCATTTT. Amino acid sequence: CASSSRGGMKFSNQPQHF.

This rearrangement joins TRBV19 to TRBJ1-5, with TRBD1 matching 8 bases. The CDR3 is 17 residues long. J lost 5 bases, V lost 0 bases, and 9 bases had no gene match. Germline CDR1 and CDR2: LNHDA and SQIVND (reference sequence). The CDR3 region has the DNA TGTGCCAGTAGTATAGATGGTTTGGGACAGGCCCATCAGCCCCAGCATTTT. Protein: CASSIDGLGQAHQPQHF. The full variable domain, with the rest looked up from reference TRBV19 and TRBJ1-5, is DGGITQSPKYLFRKEGQNVTLSCEQNLNHDAMYWYRQDPGQGLRLIYYSQIVNDFQKGDIAEGYSVSREKKESFPLTVTSAQKNPTAFYLCASSIDGLGQAHQPQHFGDGTRLSIL.

J is TRBJ1-3 and V is TRBV5-1; D possibly corresponds to TRBD1 (6 bases). This CDR3 region has 16 residues. CDR1 and CDR2 from the germline V gene are SGHRS and YFSETQ. V lost 2 bases and J lost 0, with 12 bases in between. The CDR3 region is CASSLQGFNSGNTIYF. The CDR3, as DNA: TGCGCCAGCAGCTTACAGGGTTTTAACTCTGGAAACACCATATATTTT.

The rearrangement joins TRBV4-1 to TRBJ1-4, with D hard to call. CDR1 is MGHRA and CDR2 is YSYEKL in the germline V gene. With 0 bases removed from V and 3 bases from J, the gap between germline ends came to 11 bases. The CDR3 length is 16 residues. CDR3 in amino acids: CASSQDWLRSNEKLFF. CDR3 DNA sequence: TGCGCCAGCAGCCAAGATTGGCTCAGATCTAATGAAAAACTGTTTTTT.

The chain carries TRBV7-3 and TRBJ2-5; 16 bases align to TRBD2. Germline lookup yields CDR1 SGHTA and CDR2 FQGTGA. The CDR3 consists of 16 residues. V shed 2 bases and J 4 bases; nucleotides not matched to a gene: 1. Here the CDR3 reads CASSLGTSGRAETQYF. CDR3 coding DNA: TGTGCCAGCAGCTTAGGGACTAGCGGGAGGGCAGAGACCCAGTACTTC.